The clone carrying this T cell receptor beta chain was seen ten or more times. For TCRbeta, the library was prepared with unique molecular identifiers. TCRdb re-analysed the PCR reads in MiXCR, keeping a single row per CDR3 protein. Of about 420,000 distinct CDR3 sequences in the sample, roughly a tenth were seen once. This CDR3 comprises 13 residues. V lost 8 bases to trimming and J lost 2 bases, with 12 bases between them. The germline gives CDR1 LNHNV, CDR2 YYDKDF (reference sequence). The data stem from a study of T-cell reconstitution after alpha-beta-depleted transplantation in children. This TCR came from a human donor who donated a stem cell graft to a child with acute myeloid leukemia. Sequencing used PBMCs from the stem cell graft donor, obtained from the stem cell graft. The chain has TRBV15 and TRBJ2-5; D gene unclear. CDR3 protein: CATRGYRQETQYF. Written as DNA, the CDR3 is TGTGCCACCCGTGGGTACAGACAAGAGACCCAGTACTTC.